This TCR beta chain was captured by sequencing in a study of T cell changes during pregnancy in multiple sclerosis. Sequencing was performed with immunoSEQ multiplex PCR; in TCRdb, only in-frame clones are kept and a portion is missing. The sample consists of around 62,000 clones, roughly nine tenths of them appearing once. This CDR3 is 16 amino acids long. Germline V gives CDR1 MNHNS, CDR2 SASEGT. Trimming removed 1 base from V and 5 bases from J; junction bases left unmatched: 8. Sequenced material: CD4+ T cells from peripheral blood mononuclear cells, taken in the first trimester of pregnancy. The rearrangement joins TRBV6-1 to TRBJ1-1; 9 positions match TRBD1. The TCR comes from a female donor with multiple sclerosis, enrolled in a pregnancy study. CDR3 sequence: CASSEEGQGPRTEAFF. The CDR3 nucleotides read TGTGCCAGCAGTGAAGAGGGACAGGGCCCGAGGACTGAAGCTTTCTTT.